Listed here is a single T cell receptor beta chain. The CDR3 has 13 amino acids. Per the germline V gene, CDR1 is SNHLY and CDR2 is FYNNEI. The J segment lost 1 base and the V segment lost 4 bases, leaving 1 base of the junction unmatched. These data are taken from a study of early T cells in non-severe SARS-CoV-2 infection. The protocol attached unique molecular identifiers to individual cDNA molecules. TCRdb processed the 5' RACE reads anew with MiXCR; each CDR3 protein has one entry. The sample has more than 60,000 distinct CDR3 sequences, under 15% seen once. The specimen was whole blood. This clonotype was obtained from an adult who was a healthcare worker with PCR-confirmed SARS-CoV-2 infection or an uninfected control (not recorded which). The genes are TRBV2 and TRBJ2-7; TRBD1 agrees at 7 bases. The DNA for the CDR3 is TGTGCCAGCAGTGGGGACAGATCCTACGAGCAGTACTTC. The encoded protein is CASSGDRSYEQYF.